This T cell receptor (beta chain) was captured in a study of lymphopenia after photon versus proton radiotherapy. Assay used: immunoSEQ multiplex PCR; TCRdb lists only in-frame clones, some missing. This sample has roughly 41,000 clones; 85% to 90% occur once, and the top ten carry approximately 2.9%. Germline assignment: CDR1 SGHRS and CDR2 YFSETQ. The V and J ends lost 2 bases and 1 base respectively, with 6 bases between them. This CDR3 is built from 13 residues. Sequences were derived from peripheral blood, sampled from a patient treated with photon-based radiotherapy. This TCR was sampled from a man aged 50 to 60 with gastric cancer. The J gene is TRBJ1-1, the V gene TRBV5-1, with D maybe TRBD1 (5 bases). DNA for the CDR3: TGCGCCAGCAGCTTTACAGGGAACACTGAAGCTTTCTTT. It yields the protein CASSFTGNTEAFF.